The present T cell receptor beta chain was sequenced within a study of T cell responses to AZD1222 COVID-19 vaccine. General observations from the study: Nearly half of spike-specific TCRs reportedly target unmutated variant regions. Baseline seropositives among AZD1222 recipients totaled only five to seven. An increase in Spike-specific TCR breadth and depth was observed after two AZD1222 doses. Females outnumbered males among donors, who were mostly white British; clonal diversity was possibly underestimated.

Comments on this clone: Antigen specificity is unknown.

V dropped 0 bases and J dropped 3; count of bases not matched to a gene: 6. The CDR3 contains 18 residues. Germline CDR1 LGHNA, CDR2 YNFKEQ. The table came from immunoSEQ multiplex PCR; TCRdb's copy has only in-frame clones and leaves some out. In the table there are about 150,000 clones, around nine tenths of which are singletons. The gene calls are TRBV4-2 and TRBJ2-3; 13 nucleotides align to TRBD2. The TCR was taken from an adult who received the AZD1222 COVID-19 vaccine. The sequencing here drew on peripheral blood, taken 28 days after the second AZD1222 dose. The CDR3 coding sequence is TGTGCCAGCAGCCAAGATAGGAGGACTAGCGGGGGTACAGATACGCAGTATTTT. It yields the protein CASSQDRRTSGGTDTQYF.